What follows are 20 T cell receptor beta chains derived from one specimen sequenced in a study of blood T cell repertoires in COVID-19. The repertoire was sequenced with immunoSEQ multiplex PCR; TCRdb's copy has only in-frame clones and lacks some. The sample carries 250,000 to 300,000 clones, less than 85% recorded once. The sample consisted of peripheral blood. These receptors originate from a man aged 60-69 years who had recovered from COVID-19.

The chain is built from TRBV27 and TRBJ2-5; D perhaps matches TRBD2 (6 bases). The germline V gene encodes CDR1 MNHEY and CDR2 SMNVEV (reference sequence). V was cut by 3 bases and J by 5 bases, with 13 bases left in between. The CDR3 is 14 residues long. The CDR3 protein is CASSFRSGGETQYF. CDR3 sequence (DNA): TGTGCCAGCAGTTTCCGTAGCGGAGGGGAGACCCAGTACTTC.

This clone was found a few times. V is TRBV7-6 and J is TRBJ1-5, with D uncertain. Trimming left V 1 base short and J 7 bases short, with 14 bases between. Germline V gene data show CDR1 as SGHVS and CDR2 as FNYEAQ. The CDR3 sequence is 15 residues long. CDR3 loop: CASSLGLGSGQPQHF. CDR3 in DNA: TGTGCCAGCAGCTTAGGGCTGGGGTCGGGACAGCCCCAGCATTTT. The variable domain in full, with the rest retrieved from reference TRBV7-6 and TRBJ1-5, is GAGVSQSPRYKVTKRGQDVALRCDPISGHVSLYWYRQALGQGPEFLTYFNYEAQQDKSGLPNDRFSAERPEGSISTLTIQRTEQRDSAMYRCASSLGLGSGQPQHFGDGTRLSIL.

The chain links TRBV6-6 to TRBJ2-7; 8 bases align to TRBD2. From germline, CDR1 is MNHNY and CDR2 SVGAGI (reference sequence). This CDR3 contains 14 residues. Trimming took 6 bases from V and 3 from J; bases not matched to a gene: 7. The CDR3 nucleotides read TGTGCCAGCAGCCCGGGGGGGGGAGACTACGAGCAGTACTTC. Translated: CASSPGGGDYEQYF.

The CDR3 bases are TGCGCCAGCAGTGACCGGGACAGGGTTGGTCAGCCCCAGCATTTT. Translation: CASSDRDRVGQPQHF. The rearrangement uses TRBV10-2 and TRBJ1-5; 9 bases map to TRBD1. The CDR3 extends over 15 amino acids. The ends lost 3 bases at V and 6 bases at J; junction bases unmatched: 6. CDR1 is WSHSY and CDR2 is SAAADI in the germline V gene.

The rearrangement joins TRBV25-1 to TRBJ2-6; D is ambiguous. The germline V and J ends were trimmed by 3 bases and 4 bases, with 13 bases remaining between them. CDR3 size: 16 residues. In germline, CDR1 is MGHDK, CDR2 SYGVNS. The DNA of the CDR3 is TGTGCCAGCAGTGATAGGCGGAAAATCGGGGCCAACGTCCTGACTTTC. Protein sequence: CASSDRRKIGANVLTF.

The chain employs TRBV12-3 or TRBV12-4 and TRBJ2-7; D is ambiguous. The CDR3 is 12 amino acids. Trimming took 5 bases from V and 2 from J, leaving 7 bases between them. The CDR3 protein is CASSLAAYEQYF. CDR3 in DNA: TGTGCCAGCAGTCTGGCGGCCTACGAGCAGTACTTC.

The chain carries TRBV7-3 and TRBJ2-2, with 7 nucleotides matching TRBD1. Trimming removed 0 bases from V and 5 bases from J; junction bases left unmatched: 6. The CDR3 totals 16 residues. Per germline, CDR1 SGHTA and CDR2 FQGTGA. The CDR3, as DNA: TGTGCCAGCAGCTTAACAGGGACAGCGAGGACCGGGGAGCTGTTTTTT. This translates into CASSLTGTARTGELFF. Variable domain in full (rest from reference TRBV7-3 and TRBJ2-2): GAGVSQTPSNKVTEKGKYVELRCDPISGHTALYWYRQSLGQGPEFLIYFQGTGAADDSGLPNDRFFAVRPEGSVSTLKIQRTERGDSAVYLCASSLTGTARTGELFFGEGSRLTVL.

The chain has TRBV2 and TRBJ2-3; 7 nucleotides align to TRBD1. This CDR3 contains 14 residues. The germline gives CDR1 SNHLY, CDR2 FYNNEI. V shed 7 bases and J 4 bases; nucleotides not matched to a gene: 8. The CDR3 nucleotides are TGTGCCAGCACCCTCGGACAGGCACCAGATACGCAGTATTTT. Protein sequence: CASTLGQAPDTQYF.

The J gene is TRBJ2-5, the V gene TRBV4-2; 10 nucleotides align to TRBD2. V was pared by 1 base and J by 1 base, with 6 bases of the junction left unmatched. Germline V gene data show CDR1 as LGHNA and CDR2 as YNFKEQ. This CDR3 has 17 amino acids. The chain's CDR3 is CASSQGASGGSQETQYF. CDR3 coding DNA: TGTGCCAGCAGCCAAGGTGCTAGCGGGGGAAGCCAAGAGACCCAGTACTTC.

The V gene is TRBV30, the J gene TRBJ1-2; weak D call: TRBD1 (5 bases). The V end was cut by 1 base, the J end by 4 bases, with 16 bases between. Germline values: CDR1 GTSNPN, CDR2 SVGIG (reference sequence). There are 15 residues in the CDR3. The chain's CDR3 is CAWSGGLGGLYGYTF. The CDR3 DNA reads TGTGCCTGGAGTGGGGGACTTGGGGGTCTCTATGGCTACACCTTC.

The chain joins TRBV10-2 to TRBJ2-2; TRBD2 agrees at 7 bases. CDR3 length: 12 residues. The germline gives CDR1 WSHSY, CDR2 SAAADI. The trim removed 6 bases at V and 7 bases at J, leaving 2 bases unmatched. The CDR3 region is CASRGLGGELFF. The CDR3 DNA is TGCGCCAGCAGAGGACTAGGCGGGGAGCTGTTTTTT.

V gene TRBV6-5 combines with J gene TRBJ1-5, with TRBD1 identical over 9 bases. The CDR3 spans 15 residues. From germline, CDR1 is MNHEY and CDR2 SVGAGI. V lost 6 bases and J lost 4; bases outside the gene matches: 7. The DNA for the CDR3 is TGTGCCAGCAGCTCTCGGACAGGGGCAAATCAGCCCCAGCATTTT. Its translation: CASSSRTGANQPQHF.

The V gene is TRBV12-5, the J gene TRBJ2-3; 10 bases line up with TRBD2. The CDR3 has 15 amino acids. V was clipped by 3 bases and J by 3 bases; unmatched bases: 3. Germline V gene data show CDR1 as LGHNT and CDR2 as FRNRAP. The CDR3 bases are TGTGCTAGTGGTTTCCCAGCGGGAGGGACAGATACGCAGTATTTT. As protein: CASGFPAGGTDTQYF.

The chain carries TRBV7-3 and TRBJ2-1; possibly TRBD2 for D (7 bases). Germline assignment: CDR1 SGHTA and CDR2 FQGTGA. V lost 5 bases and J 7 bases, leaving 21 bases between the germline ends. The length of the CDR3 is 16 residues. CDR3: CASSPWSGGRENEQFF. The CDR3 DNA follows: TGTGCCAGCAGCCCCTGGTCGGGGGGCAGAGAGAATGAGCAGTTCTTC. Complete variable domain (other parts from reference TRBV7-3 and TRBJ2-1): GAGVSQTPSNKVTEKGKYVELRCDPISGHTALYWYRQSLGQGPEFLIYFQGTGAADDSGLPNDRFFAVRPEGSVSTLKIQRTERGDSAVYLCASSPWSGGRENEQFFGPGTRLTVL.

This clone has just a few counts. The rearrangement links TRBV12-3 or TRBV12-4 to TRBJ2-1, with 7 bases that match TRBD2. V trimming: 5 bases; J trimming: 6 bases; junction bases outside the gene matches: 4. The CDR3 is 13 residues long. The CDR3 reads CASSLSGTNEQFF. The CDR3 DNA sequence: TGTGCCAGCAGTCTAAGCGGGACCAATGAGCAGTTCTTC.

The DNA for the CDR3 is TGTGCCAGCAGCCAAAGAGGCACTGAAGCTTTCTTT. It translates to CASSQRGTEAFF. V usage is TRBV7-8 and J usage is TRBJ1-1, with D uncertain. Germline V gene data show CDR1 as SGHVS and CDR2 as FQNEAQ. V lost 5 bases to trimming and J lost 4 bases, with 8 bases between them. The CDR3 has 12 residues.

The rearrangement uses TRBV5-1 and TRBJ1-2; D unclear. Germline loops: CDR1 SGHRS, CDR2 YFSETQ. V was clipped by 0 bases and J by 7 bases, with 16 bases between them. This CDR3 region has 15 residues. CDR3 bases: TGCGCCAGCAGCTTGGCCGTGGGAGGAGTGGGTGGCTACACCTTC. It is translated as CASSLAVGGVGGYTF.

The V and J genes are TRBV11-2 and TRBJ2-5, with D possibly being TRBD2 (7 bases). Germline V gene lookup returns CDR1 SGHAT and CDR2 FQNNGV. Between the trimmed V and J ends, which lost 5 bases and 9 bases, there was a span of 31 bases. This CDR3 contains 18 residues. The chain's CDR3 is CASSPRVRGGGTVGAQYF. The CDR3 coding sequence is TGTGCCAGCAGCCCACGGGTTCGTGGGGGGGGCACGGTAGGGGCCCAGTACTTC.

A few counts support this clone. This chain links TRBV18 with TRBJ2-3, with 13 positions matching TRBD2. The CDR3 has 16 amino acids. Germline V gene data show CDR1 as KGHSH and CDR2 as LQKENI. With V trimmed by 4 bases and J by 0 bases, 1 base remained unmatched. The CDR3: CASSQTSGRSTDTQYF. In DNA form, the CDR3 reads TGTGCCAGCTCACAGACTAGCGGGAGGAGCACAGATACGCAGTATTTT.

This chain connects TRBV29-1 to TRBJ2-5; no definite D call. This CDR3 region has 13 residues. V lost 4 bases and J 1 base, leaving 10 bases between the germline ends. CDR1 is SQVTM and CDR2 is ANQGSEA in the germline V gene. The CDR3 sequence is CSVGYPVQETQYF. The DNA of the CDR3 is TGCAGCGTTGGGTATCCGGTCCAAGAGACCCAGTACTTC.